Listed below are T cell receptor beta chains from one sample, sequenced in a study of blood T cell repertoires in COVID-19. Sequenced by immunoSEQ multiplex PCR; TCRdb stores in-frame clones only, minus some. The sample gives 330,000 or so clones, 80% to 90% of which show up once; over 4.5% is in the top ten. The sequencing input was PBMCs or T cells enriched from blood (not recorded which). The source is a man aged 25-45 years who had recovered from COVID-19. CDR3s include the opening cysteine and the closing phenylalanine or tryptophan. Each record gives: clone size, V gene, J gene, D gene, CDR3 DNA, CDR3 protein. The D gene is left open where the match is weak. Expanded clones are given a class, and other clones once, few, many or no size at all.

>few|TRBV10-3|TRBJ2-3|-
TGTGCCATCAGTGTGGGCAGTTCAATCACAGATACGCAGTATTTT
CAISVGSSITDTQYF
>once|TRBV18|TRBJ2-1|-
TGTGCCAGCTCACCAGGGCGGGGGCCAAACAATGAGCAGTTCTTC
CASSPGRGPNNEQFF
>-|TRBV24-1|TRBJ2-1|TRBD2
TGTGCCACCAGTGATCAGCTAGCGGGGGTAGACAATGAGCAGTTCTTC
CATSDQLAGVDNEQFF
>-|TRBV15|TRBJ2-1|-
TGTGCCACCAGCGCCAACCCACAGGGCAATGAGCAGTTCTTC
CATSANPQGNEQFF
>-|TRBV7-9|TRBJ1-4|TRBD1
TGTGCCAGCAGTTCCGTCCCGGGACAGGGATCAGGGGGAGAAAAACTGTTTTTT
CASSSVPGQGSGGEKLFF
>-|TRBV12-5|TRBJ2-1|TRBD2
TGTGCTAGTGGTAGCGGGGGGGCCAATGAGCAGTTCTTC
CASGSGGANEQFF
>-|TRBV19|TRBJ2-2|-
TGTGCCAGTAGCGACCCAACAGGGATGGCTTGGACCGGGGAGCTGTTTTTT
CASSDPTGMAWTGELFF
>-|TRBV4-1|TRBJ1-5|-
TGCGCCAGCAGCCAAAGAGGGAGTGTAGGACAGCCCCAGCATTTT
CASSQRGSVGQPQHF
>-|TRBV7-9|TRBJ2-3|TRBD2
TGTGCCAGCAGCTTAGCAGCGGGGGAATACACAGATACGCAGTATTTT
CASSLAAGEYTDTQYF
>-|TRBV6-4|TRBJ2-1|TRBD2
TGTGCCAGCAGTGAAAAAGCGGGGGGCACTGAGCAGTTCTTC
CASSEKAGGTEQFF
>once|TRBV7-9|TRBJ1-2|-
TGTGCCAGCAGCTTAGCACAGGGCAGGACCGAGGACTATGGCTACACCTTC
CASSLAQGRTEDYGYTF
>-|TRBV15|TRBJ2-5|-
TGTGCCACCAGCAGTTCTCTAGCGCAGCAAGAGACCCAGTACTTC
CATSSSLAQQETQYF
>-|TRBV7-7|TRBJ2-5|TRBD1
TGTGCCAGCAGCCCTATTCTAGACAGGGGAGAGACCCAGTACTTC
CASSPILDRGETQYF
>-|TRBV30|TRBJ1-6|-
TGTGCCTTGGGCGGGGGAGGCTCACCCCTCCACTTT
CALGGGGSPLHF
>-|TRBV5-4|TRBJ1-1|TRBD1
TGTGCCAGCAGCGGAGCCGGGACAGGGGGCACTGAAGCTTTCTTT
CASSGAGTGGTEAFF
>-|TRBV13|TRBJ2-5|TRBD1
TGTGCCAGCAGCTCATCCGGGACAGGGGGCCAAGAGACCCAGTACTTC
CASSSSGTGGQETQYF
>once|TRBV27|TRBJ2-1|TRBD2
TGTGCCAGCACTCCGGTGGCGCGGGGGGGGAGCTCCTACAATGAGCAGTTCTTC
CASTPVARGGSSYNEQFF
>-|TRBV14|TRBJ1-1|-
TGTGCCAGCAGCCAAGACCCAGGGGTGGTAACTGAAGCTTTCTTT
CASSQDPGVVTEAFF
>-|TRBV6-4|TRBJ2-1|-
TGTGCCAGCAGTGACTCGGAGGACAATGAGCAGTTCTTC
CASSDSEDNEQFF
>-|TRBV9|TRBJ1-2|-
TGTGCCAGCAGCGTAGGACTTCCCTATGGCTACACCTTC
CASSVGLPYGYTF
>-|TRBV5-1|TRBJ1-5|-
TGCGCCAGCAGCTCAGGGGAGGGACAGCCCCAGCATTTT
CASSSGEGQPQHF